This T cell receptor beta chain was captured by sequencing in a study of shared clonotypes between healthy human individuals. Sequenced by immunoSEQ multiplex PCR; TCRdb stores in-frame clones only, minus some. This table has over a million clones, about 96% appearing once. Study outcomes and limitations: Naive CD4 clonotypes overlapped across a few donors at approximately 5.3%.

Comments on this clone: Its antigen is not known.

The V gene's germline CDR1 is SGHTA and CDR2 FQGTGA. Trimming at V came to 0 bases and at J to 6 bases, leaving 15 bases not matched to a gene. The CDR3 is 19 amino acids. Sequenced material: naive CD4+ T cells sorted from blood. Subset noted: CD45RA+ positively selected. This receptor was obtained from a young man in good health. The J gene is TRBJ2-1, the V gene TRBV7-3, with TRBD2 matching 9 bases. The CDR3 is CASSLTPKLAGVTINEQFF. DNA of the CDR3: TGTGCCAGCAGCTTAACCCCGAAATTAGCGGGAGTGACCATCAATGAGCAGTTCTTC.